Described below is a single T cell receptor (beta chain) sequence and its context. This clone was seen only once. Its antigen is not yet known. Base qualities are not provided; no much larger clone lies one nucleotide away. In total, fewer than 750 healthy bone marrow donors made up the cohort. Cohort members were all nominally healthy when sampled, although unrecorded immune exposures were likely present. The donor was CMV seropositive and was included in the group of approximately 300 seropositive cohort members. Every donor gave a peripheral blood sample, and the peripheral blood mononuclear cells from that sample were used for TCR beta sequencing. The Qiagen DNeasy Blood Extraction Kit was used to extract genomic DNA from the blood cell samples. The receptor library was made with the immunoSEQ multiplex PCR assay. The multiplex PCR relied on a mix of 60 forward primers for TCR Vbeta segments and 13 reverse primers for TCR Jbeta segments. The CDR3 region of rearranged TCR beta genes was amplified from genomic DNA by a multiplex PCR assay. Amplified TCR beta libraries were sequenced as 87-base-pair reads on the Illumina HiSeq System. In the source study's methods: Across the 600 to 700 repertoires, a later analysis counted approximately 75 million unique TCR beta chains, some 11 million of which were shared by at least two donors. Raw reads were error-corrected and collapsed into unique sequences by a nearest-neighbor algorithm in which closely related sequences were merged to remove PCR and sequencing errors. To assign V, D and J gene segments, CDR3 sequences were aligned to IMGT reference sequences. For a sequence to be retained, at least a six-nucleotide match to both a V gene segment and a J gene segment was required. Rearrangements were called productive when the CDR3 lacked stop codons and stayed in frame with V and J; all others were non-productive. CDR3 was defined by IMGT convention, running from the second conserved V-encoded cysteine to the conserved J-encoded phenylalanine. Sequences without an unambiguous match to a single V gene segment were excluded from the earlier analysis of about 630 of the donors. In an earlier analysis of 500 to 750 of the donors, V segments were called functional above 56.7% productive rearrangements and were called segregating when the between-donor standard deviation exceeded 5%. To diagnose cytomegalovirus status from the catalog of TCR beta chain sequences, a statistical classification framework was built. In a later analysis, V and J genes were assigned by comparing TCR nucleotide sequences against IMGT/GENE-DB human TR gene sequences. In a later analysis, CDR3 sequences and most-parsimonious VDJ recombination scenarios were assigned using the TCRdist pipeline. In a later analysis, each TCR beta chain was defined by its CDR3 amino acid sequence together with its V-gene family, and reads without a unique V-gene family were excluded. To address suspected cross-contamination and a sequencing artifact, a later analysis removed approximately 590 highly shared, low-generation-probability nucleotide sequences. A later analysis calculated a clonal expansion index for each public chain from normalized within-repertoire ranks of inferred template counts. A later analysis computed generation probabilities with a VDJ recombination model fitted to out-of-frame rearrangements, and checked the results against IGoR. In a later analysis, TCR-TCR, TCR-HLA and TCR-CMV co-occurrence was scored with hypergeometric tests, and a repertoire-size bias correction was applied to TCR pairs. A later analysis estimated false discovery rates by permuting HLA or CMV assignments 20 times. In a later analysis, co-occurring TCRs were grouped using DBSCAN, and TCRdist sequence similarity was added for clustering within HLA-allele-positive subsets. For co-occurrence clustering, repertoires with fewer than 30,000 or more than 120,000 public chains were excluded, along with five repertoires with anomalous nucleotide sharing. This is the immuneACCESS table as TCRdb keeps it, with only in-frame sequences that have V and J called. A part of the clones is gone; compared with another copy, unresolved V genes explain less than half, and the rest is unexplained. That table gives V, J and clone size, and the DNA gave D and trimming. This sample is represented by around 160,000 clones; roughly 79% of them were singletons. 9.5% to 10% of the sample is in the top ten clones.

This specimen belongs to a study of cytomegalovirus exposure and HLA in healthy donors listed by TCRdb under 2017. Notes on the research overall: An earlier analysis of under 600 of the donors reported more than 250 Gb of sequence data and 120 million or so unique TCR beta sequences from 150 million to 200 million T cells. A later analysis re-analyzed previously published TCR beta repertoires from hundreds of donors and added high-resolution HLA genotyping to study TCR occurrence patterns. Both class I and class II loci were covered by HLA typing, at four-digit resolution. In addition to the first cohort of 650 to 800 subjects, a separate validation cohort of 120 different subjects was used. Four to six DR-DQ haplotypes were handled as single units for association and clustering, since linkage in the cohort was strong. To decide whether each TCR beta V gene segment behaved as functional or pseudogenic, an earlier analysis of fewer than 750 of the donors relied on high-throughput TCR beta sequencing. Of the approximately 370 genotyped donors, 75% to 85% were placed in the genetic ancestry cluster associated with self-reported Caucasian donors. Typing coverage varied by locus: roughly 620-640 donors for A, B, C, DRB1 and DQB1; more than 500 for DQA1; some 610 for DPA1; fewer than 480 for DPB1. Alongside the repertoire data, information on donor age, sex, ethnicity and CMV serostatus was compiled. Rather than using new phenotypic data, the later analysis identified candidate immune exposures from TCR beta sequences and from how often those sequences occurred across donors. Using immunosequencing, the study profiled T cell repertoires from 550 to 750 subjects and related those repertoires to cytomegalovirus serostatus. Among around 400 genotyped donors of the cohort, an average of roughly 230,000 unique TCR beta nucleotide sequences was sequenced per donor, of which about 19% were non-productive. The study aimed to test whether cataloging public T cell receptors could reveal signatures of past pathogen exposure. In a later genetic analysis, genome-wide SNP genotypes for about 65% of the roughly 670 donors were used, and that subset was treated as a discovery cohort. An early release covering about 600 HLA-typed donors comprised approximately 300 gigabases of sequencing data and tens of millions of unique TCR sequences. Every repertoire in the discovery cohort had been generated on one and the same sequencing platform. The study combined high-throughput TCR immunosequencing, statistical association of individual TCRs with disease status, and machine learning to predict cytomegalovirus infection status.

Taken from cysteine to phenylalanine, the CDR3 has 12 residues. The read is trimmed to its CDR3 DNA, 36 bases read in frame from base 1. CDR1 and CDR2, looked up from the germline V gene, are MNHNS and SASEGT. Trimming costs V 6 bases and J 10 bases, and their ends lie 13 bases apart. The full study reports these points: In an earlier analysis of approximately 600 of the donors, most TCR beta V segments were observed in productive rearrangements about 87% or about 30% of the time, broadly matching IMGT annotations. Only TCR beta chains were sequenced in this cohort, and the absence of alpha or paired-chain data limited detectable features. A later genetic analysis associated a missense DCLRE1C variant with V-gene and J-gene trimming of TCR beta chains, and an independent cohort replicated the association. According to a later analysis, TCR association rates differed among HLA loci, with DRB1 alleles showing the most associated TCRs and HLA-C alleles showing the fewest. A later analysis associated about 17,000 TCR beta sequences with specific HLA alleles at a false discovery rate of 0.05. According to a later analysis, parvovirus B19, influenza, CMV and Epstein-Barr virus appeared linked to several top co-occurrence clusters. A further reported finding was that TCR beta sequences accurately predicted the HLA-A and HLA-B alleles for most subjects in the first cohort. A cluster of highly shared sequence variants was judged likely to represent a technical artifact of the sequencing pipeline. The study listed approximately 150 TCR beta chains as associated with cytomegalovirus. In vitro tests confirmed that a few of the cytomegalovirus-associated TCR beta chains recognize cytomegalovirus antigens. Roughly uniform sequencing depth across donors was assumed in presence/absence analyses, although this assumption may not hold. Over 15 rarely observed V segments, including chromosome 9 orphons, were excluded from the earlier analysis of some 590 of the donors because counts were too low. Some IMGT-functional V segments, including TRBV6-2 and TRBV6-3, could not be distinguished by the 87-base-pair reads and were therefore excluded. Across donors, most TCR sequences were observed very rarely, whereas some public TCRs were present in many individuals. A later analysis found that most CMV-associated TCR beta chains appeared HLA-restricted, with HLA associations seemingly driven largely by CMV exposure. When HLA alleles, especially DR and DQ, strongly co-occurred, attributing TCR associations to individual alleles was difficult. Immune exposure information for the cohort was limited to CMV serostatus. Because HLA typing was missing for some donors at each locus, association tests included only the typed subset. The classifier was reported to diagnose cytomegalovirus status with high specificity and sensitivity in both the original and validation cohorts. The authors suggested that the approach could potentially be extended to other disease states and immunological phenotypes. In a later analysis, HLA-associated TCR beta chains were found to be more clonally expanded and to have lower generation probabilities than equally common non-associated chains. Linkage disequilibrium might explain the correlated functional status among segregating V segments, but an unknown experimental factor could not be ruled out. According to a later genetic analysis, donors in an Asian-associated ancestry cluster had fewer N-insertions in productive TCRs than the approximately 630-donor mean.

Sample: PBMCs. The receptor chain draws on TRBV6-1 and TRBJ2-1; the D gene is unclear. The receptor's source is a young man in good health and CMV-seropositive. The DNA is TGTGCCAGCAGGACCCTAGTCTCCGAGCAGTTCTTC. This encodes CASRTLVSEQFF.